One and the same sample provided the 16 T cell receptor beta chains below, sequenced in a study of blood T cells in healthy people across ages. Using a J-beta primer mix together with a sample-barcoded 5' primer, a second PCR was run for roughly 6 to 11 cycles. TCRdb called the 5' RACE reads again in MiXCR, with one record for every CDR3 protein. The sample lists 600,000 or so distinct CDR3 sequences, approximately 30% occurring once. What was sequenced was blood. The origin of the receptors is a woman of 80 years or more in good health.

This clonotype has just a few counts. The chain has TRBV3-1 and TRBJ2-2, with D hard to call. The CDR3 runs to 16 residues. V lost 2 bases and J lost 1, with 11 bases in between. From germline, CDR1 is LGHDT and CDR2 YNNKEL (reference sequence). The CDR3 DNA is TGTGCCAGCAGCCAAACGTGGACGTTGAACACCGGGGAGCTGTTTTTT. Translated, it gives CASSQTWTLNTGELFF.

This clonotype has a count of ten or more. This chain joins TRBV27 and TRBJ2-7; the match to TRBD1 covers 8 bases. The CDR3 runs 16 residues. V shed 6 bases, J shed 0 bases, and the junction held 10 bases outside the gene matches. Germline V gene data show CDR1 as MNHEY and CDR2 as SMNVEV (reference sequence). The chain's CDR3 is CASRRRGQVSSYEQYF. The CDR3 DNA reads as TGTGCCAGCAGGAGGAGGGGACAGGTGAGCTCCTACGAGCAGTACTTC.

This clonotype showed up many times. The V call is TRBV10-3, the J call TRBJ1-2, with TRBD1 matching over 10 bases. Germline V gene data show CDR1 as ENHRY and CDR2 as SYGVKD. The junction had 10 bases not matched to a gene; V was cut back by 4 bases and J by 8 bases. The CDR3 runs 15 residues. The CDR3 reads CAISGTGTGDSGYTF. The CDR3 region has the DNA TGTGCCATCAGTGGGACCGGGACAGGGGATTCCGGCTACACCTTC.

Concerning this clonotype itself: A single base separates this from a much larger clone, so it may be a read error. The CDR3 DNA is TGTGCCAGCAGTGACCCCGGACTTCCAGAGACCCAGTACTTC. Its protein product is CASSDPGLPETQYF. The rearrangement joins TRBV27 to TRBJ2-7, with D tentatively TRBD2 (5 bases). The J call is uncertain, as TRBJ2-5 better fits the DNA end. The CDR3 is 14 amino acids. The germline CDR1 and CDR2 sequences are MNHEY and SMNVEV (reference sequence).

The sample holds many counts of this clonotype. The rearrangement links TRBV5-1 to TRBJ2-1, with a weak D call TRBD2 (6 bases). The CDR3 has 15 amino acids. Trimming took off 4 bases at V and 8 bases at J, with 19 bases between the two ends. Germline loops: CDR1 SGHRS, CDR2 YFSETQ. This chain's CDR3 is CASSAPGEFLDEQFF. CDR3 DNA: TGCGCCAGCAGCGCCCCGGGAGAGTTTTTGGATGAGCAGTTCTTC.

Many counts were recorded for this clonotype. The chain combines TRBV2 with TRBJ2-5, with 11 bases lining up with TRBD1. This CDR3 is 15 amino acids long. Trimming removed 5 bases from V and 3 bases from J; junction bases left unmatched: 5. From germline, CDR1 is SNHLY and CDR2 FYNNEI. The CDR3 nucleotides read TGTGCCAGCAGTCCCGGGACAGGGGGAAAAGAGACCCAGTACTTC. As protein: CASSPGTGGKETQYF.

This clonotype was detected ten times or more. This chain connects TRBV10-3 to TRBJ2-1, with TRBD2 as a possible D gene (6 bases). This CDR3 is 15 amino acids long. Trimming took 6 bases from V and 3 from J, leaving 15 bases between them. The germline V gene encodes CDR1 ENHRY and CDR2 SYGVKD. The CDR3 DNA reads TGTGCCATCAGGCGTCTAACGGGGGTCTACAATGAGCAGTTCTTC. As protein: CAIRRLTGVYNEQFF.

This clonotype was counted only a few times. This chain connects TRBV4-2 to TRBJ1-2; 9 bases are a match to TRBD1. Germline-derived CDR1 and CDR2 are LGHNA and YNFKEQ. The V segment lost 6 bases and the J segment 4 bases; nucleotides outside the gene matches: 6. The CDR3 sequence is 14 residues long. The CDR3: CASRKQGAGYGYTF. The CDR3 DNA is TGTGCCAGCAGGAAACAGGGGGCCGGCTATGGCTACACCTTC.

This clonotype was detected many times. This chain connects TRBV12-3 or TRBV12-4 to TRBJ2-1, with TRBD2 as a possible D gene (5 bases). The V gene lost 4 bases and the J gene lost 5 bases, with 9 bases spanning the gap. The CDR3 length is 13 residues. CDR3 amino acids: CASSSKRNNEQFF. The CDR3 bases are TGTGCCAGCAGTTCTAAGCGGAACAATGAGCAGTTCTTC.

This clonotype was counted many times. V gene TRBV10-3 combines with J gene TRBJ2-1; 10 nucleotides match TRBD2. Germline lookup yields CDR1 ENHRY and CDR2 SYGVKD. V dropped 10 bases and J dropped 3; count of bases not matched to a gene: 12. The CDR3 has 16 amino acids. CDR3 amino acids: CATAGGLGTRYNEQFF. The CDR3 bases are TGTGCCACAGCGGGGGGGCTAGGTACCCGCTACAATGAGCAGTTCTTC.

This clonotype was detected a few times. A much larger clone differs by one base, so this may be a read error. V usage is TRBV6-2 or TRBV6-3 and J usage is TRBJ2-1, with D unresolved. The germline V and J ends were trimmed by 2 bases and 8 bases, with 13 bases remaining between them. The CDR3 runs 14 residues. CDR1 is MNHEY, CDR2 SVGEGT, per germline. This chain's CDR3 is CASSYSRISDEQFF. The CDR3 region has the DNA TGTGCCAGCAGTTACAGTAGAATCTCCGATGAGCAGTTCTTC.

Ten or more counts support this clonotype. The chain recombines TRBV6-2 or TRBV6-3 with TRBJ1-5; D is perhaps TRBD1 (6 bases). Trimming left V 7 bases short and J 4 bases short, with 11 bases between. Looked up from germline, CDR1 is MNHEY and CDR2 is SVGEGT. The CDR3 is 13 amino acids. CDR3: CASNRQVNQPQHF. For the CDR3, the DNA is TGTGCCAGCAATCGACAGGTAAATCAGCCCCAGCATTTT.

This clonotype was counted at least ten times. The J gene is TRBJ2-7, the V gene TRBV27, with TRBD2 matching 8 bases. Per the germline V gene, CDR1 is MNHEY and CDR2 is SMNVEV (reference sequence). CDR3 length: 14 residues. V lost 3 bases to trimming and J lost 5 bases; unmatched junction nucleotides: 6. The CDR3 region has the DNA TGTGCCAGCAGTTTGTCTAGCGGGTCCCACGAGCAGTACTTC. It is translated as CASSLSSGSHEQYF.

The V call is TRBV7-8, the J call TRBJ2-4; D may match TRBD1 or TRBD2 (9 bases each). Germline values: CDR1 SGHVS, CDR2 FQNEAQ. The CDR3 covers 15 residues. V gave up 2 bases and J gave up 13 bases, with 21 bases separating them. The CDR3 spells CASSLPGQGGGEQYF. The CDR3 DNA reads TGTGCCAGCAGCTTACCGGGACAGGGCGGGGGGGAGCAGTACTTC.

A remark on this clonotype: A junction end diverges from the germline sequence, so it may reflect a read error. The chain links TRBV2 to TRBJ2-1; D is possibly TRBD1 (6 bases). Germline assignment: CDR1 SNHLY and CDR2 FYNNEI. This CDR3 is 13 amino acids long. CDR3 coding DNA: TGTGCCAACAGTTTGGGACACTACAATGAGCAGGTCTTC. It translates to CANSLGHYNEQVF.

This clonotype was recorded at least ten times. CDR3 sequence: CASSQGLASSYEQYF. The CDR3 coding sequence is TGTGCCAGCAGCCAAGGACTAGCGTCCTCCTACGAGCAGTACTTC. The chain employs TRBV6-6 and TRBJ2-7; 9 bases fit TRBD2. The CDR3 covers 15 residues. V lost 6 bases and J lost 0; bases outside the gene matches: 6. Germline V gene lookup returns CDR1 MNHNY and CDR2 SVGAGI (reference sequence).